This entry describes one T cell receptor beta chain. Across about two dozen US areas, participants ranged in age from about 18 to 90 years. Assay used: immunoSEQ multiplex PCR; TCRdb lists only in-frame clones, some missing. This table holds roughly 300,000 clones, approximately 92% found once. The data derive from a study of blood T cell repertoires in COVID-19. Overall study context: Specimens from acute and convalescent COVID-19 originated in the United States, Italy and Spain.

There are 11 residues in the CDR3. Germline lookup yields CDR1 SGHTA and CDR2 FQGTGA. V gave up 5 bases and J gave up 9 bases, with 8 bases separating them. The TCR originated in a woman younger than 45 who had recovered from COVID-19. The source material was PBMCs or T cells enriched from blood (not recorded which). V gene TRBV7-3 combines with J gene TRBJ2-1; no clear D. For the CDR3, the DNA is TGTGCCAGCAGCGCGTTCGGTGAGCAGTTCTTC. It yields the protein CASSAFGEQFF.